These 27 T cell receptor beta chains were all obtained from the same sample, sequenced in a study of blood T cell repertoires in COVID-19. Assay: immunoSEQ multiplex PCR; the TCRdb copy retains only in-frame clones and omits some. The profile covers 150,000 to 200,000 clones, with 88% appearing a single time and 4% to 5.5% taken by the ten largest. Sequencing input: peripheral blood. The receptors shown here come from a human donor in a cohort sampled during active COVID-19.

V gene TRBV3-1 (or the pseudogene TRBV3-2) combines with J gene TRBJ2-2, with 9 bases aligning to TRBD1. Germline CDR1 and CDR2: LGHDT and YNNKEL (reference sequence). This CDR3 is 14 amino acids long. With V trimmed by 6 bases and J by 5 bases, 4 bases remained unmatched. The CDR3 region is CASRQTGGTGELFF. The CDR3 coding sequence is TGTGCCAGCAGACAGACAGGGGGTACCGGGGAGCTGTTTTTT.

This clone was counted once. The chain employs TRBV30 and TRBJ2-7; 10 nucleotides line up with TRBD1. V trimming: 2 bases; J trimming: 2 bases; junction bases outside the gene matches: 3. CDR3 length: 14 amino acids. CDR1 GTSNPN and CDR2 SVGIG come from the germline V gene (reference sequence). CDR3 residues: CAWSYGTGAYEQYF. CDR3 nucleotide sequence: TGTGCCTGGAGTTATGGGACAGGGGCCTACGAGCAGTACTTC.

The chain couples TRBV15 to TRBJ2-7; 9 nucleotides line up with TRBD2. The CDR3 is 13 residues long. The germline V gene encodes CDR1 LNHNV and CDR2 YYDKDF (reference sequence). The V and J ends lost 6 bases and 6 bases, in that order; junction bases with no gene match: 6. The CDR3 coding sequence is TGTGCCACCAGACGGAGCGGGAGGACCGAGCAGTACTTC. Its translation: CATRRSGRTEQYF.

J is TRBJ2-7 and V is TRBV18, with D perhaps TRBD2 (5 bases). Germline CDR1 reads KGHSH; CDR2 reads LQKENI. Trimming shortened V by 1 base and J by 5 bases, and 12 bases separated the two germline ends. This CDR3 has 14 amino acids. In nucleotides, the CDR3 is TGTGCCAGCTCACCACGCCCGGGGAGCAACGAGCAGTACTTC. This gives the protein CASSPRPGSNEQYF.

The rearrangement links TRBV19 to TRBJ1-1, with 9 positions matching TRBD1. J was trimmed by 5 bases and V by 5 bases; bases with no gene match: 6. The CDR3 has 14 amino acids. The germline CDR1 and CDR2 sequences are LNHDA and SQIVND (reference sequence). The CDR3 protein is CASSQTGGPTEAFF. The CDR3 DNA follows: TGTGCCAGTAGTCAAACAGGGGGCCCAACTGAAGCTTTCTTT. The entire variable domain, with the rest obtained from reference TRBV19 and TRBJ1-1, is as follows: DGGITQSPKYLFRKEGQNVTLSCEQNLNHDAMYWYRQDPGQGLRLIYYSQIVNDFQKGDIAEGYSVSREKKESFPLTVTSAQKNPTAFYLCASSQTGGPTEAFFGQGTRLTVV.

The V call is TRBV11-2, the J call TRBJ1-2; D gene ambiguous. Per germline, CDR1 SGHAT and CDR2 FQNNGV. Trimming pared 5 bases from V and 3 bases from J, leaving 10 bases between. CDR3 size: 13 residues. CDR3 in DNA: TGTGCCAGCAGCGCGACGGGTTACTATGGCTACACCTTC. Amino acid sequence: CASSATGYYGYTF.

The chain has TRBV9 and TRBJ2-3; D is possibly TRBD2 (7 bases). The CDR3 extends over 19 amino acids. The germline V gene encodes CDR1 SGDLS and CDR2 YYNGEE. Trimming removed 3 bases from V and 1 base from J, with 24 bases in between. CDR3 region: CASSAGSRAGRGGTDTQYF. CDR3 DNA: TGTGCCAGCAGCGCCGGGAGTCGAGCGGGGAGGGGGGGCACAGATACGCAGTATTTT.

This sequence joins TRBV7-6 and TRBJ2-3; possible D gene TRBD2, 6 bases. Trimming removed 2 bases from V and 1 base from J, with 16 bases in between. The CDR3 loop spans 17 amino acids. Germline V gene sequence: CDR1 SGHVS, CDR2 FNYEAQ. The CDR3 DNA follows: TGTGCCAGCAGCTTATATCTGACGGGAGCCGGCACAGATACGCAGTATTTT. As protein: CASSLYLTGAGTDTQYF.

The CDR3 DNA reads TGTGCCAGCAGCAACGGGTACCAAGAGACCCAGTACTTC. Protein: CASSNGYQETQYF. The gene calls are TRBV2 and TRBJ2-5; D gene uncertain. Germline V lookup: CDR1 SNHLY, CDR2 FYNNEI. The CDR3 is made up of 13 amino acids. Trimming took off 6 bases at V and 0 bases at J, with 8 bases between the two ends.

The sample holds one count of this clone. V is TRBV14 and J is TRBJ2-2; TRBD2 is a possible D gene (5 bases). CDR3 length equals 14 residues. Germline CDR1 is SGHDN and CDR2 is FVKESK. V lost 2 bases and J 3 bases, leaving 7 bases between the germline ends. CDR3 in amino acids: CASSQLADTGELFF. For the CDR3, the DNA is TGTGCCAGCAGCCAACTAGCCGACACCGGGGAGCTGTTTTTT.

The chain couples TRBV4-1 to TRBJ1-2; 12 bases line up with TRBD1. This CDR3 contains 18 residues. Germline CDR1 is MGHRA and CDR2 is YSYEKL. V lost 4 bases, J lost 6 bases, and 15 bases stayed unmatched. CDR3 in DNA: TGCGCCAGCAGCCGCCTTTTCACGGGACAGGGGGCGTCTAATGGCTACACCTTC. As protein: CASSRLFTGQGASNGYTF.

This sequence joins TRBV28 and TRBJ1-2, with D hard to call. Trimming pared 6 bases from V and 0 bases from J, leaving 17 bases between. Germline V gives CDR1 MDHEN, CDR2 SYDVKM. The CDR3 is 16 residues long. The CDR3 loop reads CASSLLRADANYGYTF. In DNA form, the CDR3 reads TGTGCCAGCAGCCTACTGAGGGCAGACGCTAACTATGGCTACACCTTC.

This clone was detected only once. The V call is TRBV10-3, the J call TRBJ1-5, with D possibly matching TRBD1 (6 bases). Trimming removed 4 bases from V and 7 bases from J, with 8 bases in between. The CDR3 spans 12 residues. Germline CDR1 is ENHRY and CDR2 is SYGVKD. In nucleotides, the CDR3 is TGTGCCATCAGTGCAGGGGAACAGCCCCAGCATTTT. It codes for CAISAGEQPQHF.

This clone was detected once. The chain carries TRBV30 and TRBJ1-5; TRBD1 matches at 7 bases. The length of the CDR3 is 16 residues. Germline V gene data show CDR1 as GTSNPN and CDR2 as SVGIG (reference sequence). Trimming at V came to 2 bases and at J to 3 bases, leaving 10 bases not matched to a gene. CDR3 bases: TGTGCCTGGAGTCAACGGACAGGAAGCGTCAATCAGCCCCAGCATTTT. Its protein is CAWSQRTGSVNQPQHF. Using reference TRBV30 and TRBJ1-5 for the parts outside the CDR3, the full variable domain is SQTIHQWPATLVQPVGSPLSLECTVEGTSNPNLYWYRQAAGRGLQLLFYSVGIGQISSEVPQNLSASRPQDRQFILSSKKLLLSDSGFYLCAWSQRTGSVNQPQHFGDGTRLSIL.

The V and J genes are TRBV7-8 and TRBJ2-1; 14 nucleotides line up with TRBD2. The germline gives CDR1 SGHVS, CDR2 FQNEAQ. With 5 bases clipped from V and 4 bases from J, the junction kept 7 bases outside the gene matches. There are 17 residues in the CDR3. In nucleotides, the CDR3 is TGTGCCAGCAGCCAGGGACTAGCGGGGGCCGAGTACAATGAGCAGTTCTTC. Translating gives CASSQGLAGAEYNEQFF.

The rearrangement uses TRBV6-6 and TRBJ2-1; no definite D call. CDR1 and CDR2 (germline): MNHNY, SVGAGI (reference sequence). V lost 2 bases and J 4 bases, leaving 6 bases between the germline ends. This CDR3 region has 13 residues. CDR3 region: CASSYSTYNEQFF. DNA for the CDR3: TGTGCCAGCAGTTACAGTACTTACAATGAGCAGTTCTTC.

The gene calls are TRBV9 and TRBJ2-5; perhaps TRBD2 as D (5 bases). V lost 4 bases, J lost 1 base, and 14 bases lay in between. CDR3 length: 15 residues. The germline V gene has CDR1 SGDLS and CDR2 YYNGEE. The CDR3 is CASSPEGGLQETQYF. CDR3 bases: TGTGCCAGCAGCCCAGAAGGAGGCCTCCAAGAGACCCAGTACTTC. Combining the CDR3 with reference TRBV9 and TRBJ2-5 gives the whole variable domain DSGVTQTPKHLITATGQRVTLRCSPRSGDLSVYWYQQSLDQGLQFLIQYYNGEERAKGNILERFSAQQFPDLHSELNLSSLELGDSALYFCASSPEGGLQETQYFGPGTRLLVL.

This chain connects TRBV30 to TRBJ1-1; unclear D gene. Per germline, CDR1 GTSNPN and CDR2 SVGIG (reference sequence). The CDR3 totals 12 residues. V lost 7 bases and J 1 base, leaving 10 bases between the germline ends. CDR3 protein: CASYQENTEAFF. In DNA form, the CDR3 reads TGTGCCTCATATCAGGAGAACACTGAAGCTTTCTTT.

The rearrangement joins TRBV7-8 to TRBJ2-7, with 10 positions matching TRBD1. CDR3 length: 16 amino acids. The V gene end was trimmed by 3 bases and the J gene end by 1 base; junction bases not matched to a gene: 6. The germline V gene encodes CDR1 SGHVS and CDR2 FQNEAQ. Here the CDR3 DNA reads TGTGCCAGCAGCTTCCGCCGGGACAGGGGATCCTACGAGCAGTACTTC. It specifies CASSFRRDRGSYEQYF. Combining the CDR3 with reference TRBV7-8 and TRBJ2-7 gives the whole variable domain GAGVSQSPRYKVAKRGQDVALRCDPISGHVSLFWYQQALGQGPEFLTYFQNEAQLDKSGLPSDRFFAERPEGSVSTLKIQRTQQEDSAVYLCASSFRRDRGSYEQYFGPGTRLTVT.

J is TRBJ2-3 and V is TRBV4-3; 9 bases match TRBD1. Germline CDR1 reads LGHNA; CDR2 reads YSLEER. The CDR3 has 16 residues. J was trimmed by 4 bases and V by 1 base; bases with no gene match: 6. The CDR3 spells CASSQVRGQGPDTQYF. CDR3 DNA: TGCGCCAGCAGCCAAGTACGGGGACAGGGACCAGATACGCAGTATTTT.

The chain couples TRBV5-4 to TRBJ2-5; the D is unclear. The germline gives CDR1 SGHNT, CDR2 YYREEE (reference sequence). Trimming took 0 bases from V and 5 from J, leaving 11 bases between them. The CDR3 sequence is 14 residues long. CDR3 sequence: CASSLVSSSETQYF. Written as DNA, the CDR3 is TGTGCCAGCAGCTTGGTTAGTAGCTCGGAGACCCAGTACTTC.

The chain links TRBV6-1 to TRBJ2-7; 7 positions agree with TRBD2. The CDR3 is 16 amino acids. Looked up from germline, CDR1 is MNHNS and CDR2 is SASEGT. V lost 1 base to trimming and J lost 0 bases; unmatched junction nucleotides: 6. The CDR3 DNA reads TGTGCCAGCAGTGAAGAGGGTAGCGGGCCCTCCTACGAGCAGTACTTC. Its translation is CASSEEGSGPSYEQYF.

The chain links TRBV7-2 to TRBJ2-2; TRBD2 aligns across 7 bases. CDR1 and CDR2 (germline): SGHTA, FQGNSA. CDR3 length: 17 residues. V lost 2 bases, J lost 4 bases, and 10 bases stayed unmatched. The CDR3 DNA follows: TGTGCCAGCAGCTTACGTCGCCCAGCGGGGTCCACCGGGGAGCTGTTTTTT. Its translation is CASSLRRPAGSTGELFF.

This clone was detected once. This rearrangement joins TRBV5-8 to TRBJ1-3; D uncertain. The CDR3 sequence is 15 residues long. With 5 bases removed from V and 4 bases from J, the gap between germline ends came to 16 bases. The germline V gene encodes CDR1 SGHTS and CDR2 YDEGEE. The CDR3 loop reads CASSAEFGGGNTIYF. In nucleotides, the CDR3 is TGTGCCAGCAGTGCGGAGTTTGGAGGGGGAAACACCATATATTTT.

This chain links TRBV11-2 with TRBJ2-1; a weak D match, TRBD2 (6 bases). V gave up 1 base and J gave up 6 bases, with 10 bases separating them. Germline-derived CDR1 and CDR2 are SGHAT and FQNNGV. There are 14 residues in the CDR3. The CDR3 here is CASSLVVAANEQFF. The CDR3, as DNA: TGTGCCAGCAGCTTAGTTGTAGCGGCCAATGAGCAGTTCTTC. The full variable domain, completed using reference TRBV11-2 and TRBJ2-1, is EAGVAQSPRYKIIEKRQSVAFWCNPISGHATLYWYQQILGQGPKLLIQFQNNGVVDDSQLPKDRFSAERLKGVDSTLKIQPAKLEDSAVYLCASSLVVAANEQFFGPGTRLTVL.

This clone showed up many times. The chain joins TRBV27 to TRBJ2-1; the match to TRBD1 covers 7 bases. The J segment lost 3 bases and the V segment lost 10 bases, leaving 6 bases of the junction unmatched. Germline V gene sequence: CDR1 MNHEY, CDR2 SMNVEV (reference sequence). The CDR3 is 13 residues long. The CDR3 sequence is CATSGQNYNEQFF. CDR3 DNA: TGTGCCACCTCGGGACAGAACTACAATGAGCAGTTCTTC.

The J gene is TRBJ2-3, the V gene TRBV5-1; TRBD1 aligns across 9 bases. Germline lookup yields CDR1 SGHRS and CDR2 YFSETQ. Trimming at V came to 5 bases and at J to 3 bases, leaving 7 bases not matched to a gene. This CDR3 spans 15 amino acids. CDR3 sequence: CASSLSGTGTDTQYF. CDR3 in DNA: TGCGCCAGCAGTCTTTCCGGGACAGGGACAGATACGCAGTATTTT.